The subject of this entry is one TCR beta chain. These data originate in a study of blood T cell repertoires in COVID-19. The table came from immunoSEQ multiplex PCR; TCRdb's copy has only in-frame clones and leaves some out. The sample has over 200,000 clones, roughly 88% seen once. CDR1 is ENHRY and CDR2 is SYGVKD in the germline V gene. J was trimmed by 1 base and V by 9 bases; bases with no gene match: 8. The CDR3 length is 14 residues. The receptor comes from a young man who had recovered from COVID-19. The V call is TRBV10-3, the J call TRBJ1-1, with 7 bases aligning to TRBD1. Sample: peripheral blood. The CDR3 protein is CAITAGGPNTEAFF. The CDR3 DNA reads as TGTGCCATAACCGCAGGGGGACCGAACACTGAAGCTTTCTTT.